Shown below are 10 T cell receptor beta chains from a single sample sequenced in a study of cytomegalovirus exposure and HLA in healthy donors. The PCR made use of 60 Vbeta and 13 Jbeta primers. TCRdb keeps only in-frame clones here, not all; method: immunoSEQ multiplex PCR. The sample contains about 200,000 clones, roughly 80% of which appear only once. Sequenced input: PBMCs. These receptors all come from a woman aged 25 to 45 in good health and CMV-seropositive.

This sequence joins TRBV28 and TRBJ1-6; possible D gene TRBD1, 6 bases. From germline, CDR1 is MDHEN and CDR2 SYDVKM. The CDR3 loop spans 14 amino acids. Trimming took 2 bases from V and 9 from J, leaving 11 bases between them. CDR3 protein: CASSLRGAGSPLHF. The CDR3 DNA sequence: TGTGCCAGCAGTTTACGGGGGGCAGGTTCACCCCTCCACTTT.

The chain recombines TRBV5-1 with TRBJ1-1, with D possibly being TRBD1 (5 bases). The CDR3 runs 14 residues. Germline V gene data show CDR1 as SGHRS and CDR2 as YFSETQ. V was shortened by 4 bases and J by 1 base, with 11 bases between the two germline ends. CDR3 DNA: TGCGCCAGCAGCGAGGGGAGGGCGAACACTGAAGCTTTCTTT. It codes for CASSEGRANTEAFF.

The rearrangement joins TRBV7-9 to TRBJ2-5; 7 nucleotides align to TRBD1. Trimming cost V 5 bases and J 0 bases; bases outside gene matches: 9. The germline V gene has CDR1 SEHNR and CDR2 FQNEAQ (reference sequence). The CDR3 is made up of 16 amino acids. The CDR3, as DNA: TGTGCCAGCAGCGGAACCGGGACAGTGTACCAAGAGACCCAGTACTTC. Protein sequence: CASSGTGTVYQETQYF. Combining the CDR3 with reference TRBV7-9 and TRBJ2-5 gives the whole variable domain DTGVSQNPRHKITKRGQNVTFRCDPISEHNRLYWYRQTLGQGPEFLTYFQNEAQLEKSRLLSDRFSAERPKGSFSTLEIQRTEQGDSAMYLCASSGTGTVYQETQYFGPGTRLLVL.

The CDR3 reads CASRITDNSNQPQHF. The DNA for the CDR3 is TGTGCCAGTAGGATTACAGACAATAGCAATCAGCCCCAGCATTTT. V is TRBV19 and J is TRBJ1-5; D remains unclear. V was pared by 6 bases and J by 0 bases, with 12 bases between. CDR1 and CDR2 from the germline V gene are LNHDA and SQIVND (reference sequence). This CDR3 region has 15 residues.

The rearrangement joins TRBV6-1 to TRBJ1-2; the D is unclear. This CDR3 has 14 amino acids. Germline CDR1 reads MNHNS; CDR2 reads SASEGT. The germline V and J ends were trimmed by 6 bases and 8 bases, with 19 bases remaining between them. CDR3 coding DNA: TGTGCCAGCAGGACTAATTCGCGGCACCTGGGCTACACCTTC. This translates into CASRTNSRHLGYTF.

The chain carries TRBV19 and TRBJ2-7, with 8 bases matching TRBD1. Trimming at V came to 2 bases and at J to 4 bases, leaving 1 base not matched to a gene. Germline CDR1 and CDR2: LNHDA and SQIVND (reference sequence). The length of the CDR3 is 13 residues. For the CDR3, the DNA is TGTGCCAGTAGTATACAGGGGGCGTACGAGCAGTACTTC. Protein product: CASSIQGAYEQYF.

This clone was found once. J is TRBJ1-5 and V is TRBV30; TRBD1 matches 7 bases. CDR3 length equals 16 residues. CDR1 is GTSNPN and CDR2 is SVGIG in the germline V gene (reference sequence). The V and J ends lost 2 bases and 0 bases, in that order; junction bases with no gene match: 7. This CDR3 reads CAWSPTGQYSNQPQHF. Written as DNA, the CDR3 is TGTGCCTGGAGTCCTACGGGACAGTATAGCAATCAGCCCCAGCATTTT.

The chain joins TRBV5-5 to TRBJ2-7, with D maybe TRBD1 (5 bases). CDR3 size: 14 residues. Trimming pared 0 bases from V and 1 base from J, leaving 8 bases between. The germline V gene encodes CDR1 SGHKS and CDR2 YYEKEE (reference sequence). CDR3 loop: CASSLVRESYEQYF. For the CDR3, the DNA is TGTGCCAGCAGCTTGGTCAGGGAATCCTACGAGCAGTACTTC.

This clone was counted once. The chain employs TRBV30 and TRBJ1-1, with TRBD1 as a possible D gene (5 bases). V lost 0 bases and J 3 bases, leaving 8 bases between the germline ends. This CDR3 is built from 13 residues. CDR1 and CDR2 from the germline V gene are GTSNPN and SVGIG (reference sequence). The CDR3 DNA sequence: TGTGCCTGGAGTGTACTCAGGGACACTGAAGCTTTCTTT. Translation gives CAWSVLRDTEAFF.

This chain links TRBV15 with TRBJ1-5; D is unclear. The V end lost 4 bases, the J end lost 1 base, and 11 bases lay between the germline ends. The CDR3 has 15 amino acids. Germline lookup yields CDR1 LNHNV and CDR2 YYDKDF (reference sequence). As DNA, the CDR3 is TGTGCCACCAGCAACGATGGGAGCAGCAATCAGCCCCAGCATTTT. It is translated as CATSNDGSSNQPQHF. Full variable domain (missing parts from reference TRBV15 and TRBJ1-5): DAMVIQNPRYQVTQFGKPVTLSCSQTLNHNVMYWYQQKSSQAPKLLFHYYDKDFNNEADTPDNFQSRRPNTSFCFLDIRSPGLGDTAMYLCATSNDGSSNQPQHFGDGTRLSIL.